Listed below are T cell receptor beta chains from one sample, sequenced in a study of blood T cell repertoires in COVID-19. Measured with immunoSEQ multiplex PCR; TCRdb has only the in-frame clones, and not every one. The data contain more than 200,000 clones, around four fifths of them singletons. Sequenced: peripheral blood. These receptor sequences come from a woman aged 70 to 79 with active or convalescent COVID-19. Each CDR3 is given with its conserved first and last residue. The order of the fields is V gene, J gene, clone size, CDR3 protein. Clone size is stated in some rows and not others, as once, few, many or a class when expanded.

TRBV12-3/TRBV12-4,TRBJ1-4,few,CASSLDKIFLFF
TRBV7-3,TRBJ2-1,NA,CASSFRGGDASYNEQFF
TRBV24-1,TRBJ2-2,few,CATSEGLPNTGELFF
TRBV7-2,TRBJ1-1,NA,CASSRNSNTEAFF
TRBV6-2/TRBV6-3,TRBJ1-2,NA,CASSYRQPDYGYTF
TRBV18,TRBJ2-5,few,CASSPGTRGEETQYF
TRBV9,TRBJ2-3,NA,CASSVFGGSTGDTQYF
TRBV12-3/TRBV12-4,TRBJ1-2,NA,CASRERGGHTF
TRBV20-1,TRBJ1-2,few,CSPREGGYTF
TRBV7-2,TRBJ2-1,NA,CASRLAGGRDEQFF
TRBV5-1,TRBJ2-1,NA,CASSSSFGSYNEQFF
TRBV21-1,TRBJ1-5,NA,CASSKRERTELRSNQPQHF
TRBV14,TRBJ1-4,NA,CASSPGTGNEKLFF
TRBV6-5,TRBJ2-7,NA,CASSYSLADTYEQYF
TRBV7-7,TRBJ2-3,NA,CASSKGLAGGTDTQYF
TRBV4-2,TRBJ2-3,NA,CASSPIAGALGDTQYF
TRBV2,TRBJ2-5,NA,CASGRQGGLQETQYF
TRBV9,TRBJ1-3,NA,CASSAIWGLGNTIYF
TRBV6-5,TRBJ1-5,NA,CASSYLPAGQPQHF
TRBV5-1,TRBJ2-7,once,CASSLAGLGEQYF
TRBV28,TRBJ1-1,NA,CASTYERTEAFF
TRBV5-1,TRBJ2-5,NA,CASSGQAGETQYF
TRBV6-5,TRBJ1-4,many,CASSYGGAGEKLFF
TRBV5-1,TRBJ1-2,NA,CASTLQGASYGYTF
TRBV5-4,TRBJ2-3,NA,CASSQDLRTDTQYF
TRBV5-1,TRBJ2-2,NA,CASSLLPSGVGELFF
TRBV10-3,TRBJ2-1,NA,CAISPTSATYNEQFF
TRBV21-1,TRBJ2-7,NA,CASSTSGQGEPYEQYF
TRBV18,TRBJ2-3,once,CASSPRQGRAGDTQYF
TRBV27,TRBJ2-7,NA,CASGRTSATYEQYF
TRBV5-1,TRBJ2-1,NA,CASSLGTNNEQFF
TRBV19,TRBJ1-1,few,CASSTGQGATEAFF